This paragraph reports one TCR beta chain. The control participants were healthy donors, and these controls were matched with respect to both age and sex. RNA, at about 0.45 to 1 ug, was reverse transcribed with random hexamers. TCRdb reprocessed the immunoSEQ multiplex PCR reads via MiXCR and lists one record per CDR3 protein. Seen here are approximately 150,000 distinct CDR3 sequences, less than 95% observed once, and the top ten hold roughly 0.083%. The entry originates in a study of CD8 T cells in Susac syndrome. The V gene's germline CDR1 is SNHLY and CDR2 FYNNEI. V lost 8 bases to trimming and J lost 1 base; unmatched junction nucleotides: 12. This CDR3 spans 16 amino acids.

This TCR derives from a human donor in good health. This rearrangement joins TRBV2 to TRBJ2-3; 7 bases fit TRBD1. The sample taken for sequencing was CD4+ T cells from PBMCs. Written as DNA, the CDR3 is TGTGCCAGCGAACGACAGGGAGTGTCGGGCACAGATACGCAGTATTTT. Translation: CASERQGVSGTDTQYF.